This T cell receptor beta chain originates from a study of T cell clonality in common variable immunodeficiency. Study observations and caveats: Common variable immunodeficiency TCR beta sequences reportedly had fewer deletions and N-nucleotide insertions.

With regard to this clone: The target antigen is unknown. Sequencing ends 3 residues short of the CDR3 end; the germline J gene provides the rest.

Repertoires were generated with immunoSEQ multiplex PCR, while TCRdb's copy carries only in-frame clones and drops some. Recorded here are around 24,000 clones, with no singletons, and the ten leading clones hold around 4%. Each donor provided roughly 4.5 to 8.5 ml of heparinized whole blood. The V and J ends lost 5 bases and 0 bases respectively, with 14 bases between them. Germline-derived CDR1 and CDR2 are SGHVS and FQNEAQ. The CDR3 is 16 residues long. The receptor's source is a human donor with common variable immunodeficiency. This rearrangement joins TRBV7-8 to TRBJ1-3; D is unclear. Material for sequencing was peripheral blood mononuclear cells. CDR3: CASSLVGSRSGNTIYF. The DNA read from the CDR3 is TGTGCCAGCAGCCTAGTCGGGTCTCGCTCTGGAAACACC.